These T cell receptor beta chains were read from a single sample in a study of identical twins. TCRdb re-called the 5' RACE reads through MiXCR, storing one row per CDR3 protein. The sample records 1,800,000 or so distinct CDR3 sequences, roughly a third being singletons. Input material: cord blood. These receptors were collected from a newborn girl in good health. Both conserved end residues are part of each CDR3. The D gene is left open where the match is weak. Some rows have no size entry. The others give once, few or many, or a class for an expanded clone.

CDR3nt,CDR3aa,d_gene,j_gene,v_gene,abundance
TGTGCCAGCAGTTTACCAGACAGCGTCATATTGTATTTT,CASSLPDSVILYF,.,TRBJ2-3,TRBV28,few
TGTGCCAGCAGCCAAGTCTCCCTGCTGGGGACAGGGAACTATGGCTACACCTTC,CASSQVSLLGTGNYGYTF,TRBD1,TRBJ1-2,TRBV3-1,few
TGTGCCAGCAGACAGGGGGCAAGCTATGGCTACACCTTC,CASRQGASYGYTF,TRBD1,TRBJ1-2,TRBV28,.
TGTGCCAGCAGCCAAGAACCGGTGGGGATGACCCAGTACTTC,CASSQEPVGMTQYF,.,TRBJ2-5,TRBV4-2,many
TGCAGTGCTAGAGAGGGCAGGGGGCGTCACGAGCAGTACTTC,CSAREGRGRHEQYF,TRBD1,TRBJ2-7,TRBV20-1,few
TGTGCCAGCAGCGTAGCTACTAGCGGGGGAGGCGATACGCAGTATTTT,CASSVATSGGGDTQYF,TRBD2,TRBJ2-3,TRBV9,many
TGTGCCAGCAGCGTAGGTGGGAACCCTGGGAAGACCCAGTACTTC,CASSVGGNPGKTQYF,.,TRBJ2-5,TRBV9,.
TGCAGTGCTAGAGGGGGGCCTTATAGCAATCTGCCCCAGCATTTT,CSARGGPYSNLPQHF,.,TRBJ1-5,TRBV20-1,.
TGCGCCAGCAGCCAAGTTAGTCTCCGGGACGGCTCCTACGAGCAGTACTTC,CASSQVSLRDGSYEQYF,.,TRBJ2-7,TRBV4-1,.
TGTGCCAGCAGCCAAGGGACTAGTTTGGCAGATACGCAGTATTTT,CASSQGTSLADTQYF,TRBD2,TRBJ2-3,TRBV4-2,few
TGTGCCAGCAGCTCCGTAGCGGGAGCTACCTACAATGAGCAGTTCTTC,CASSSVAGATYNEQFF,TRBD2,TRBJ2-1,TRBV7-2,.
TGTGCCAGCAGCCCACGGGGACGGATTAATGAAAAACTGTTTTTT,CASSPRGRINEKLFF,.,TRBJ1-4,TRBV5-8,.